The entry that follows covers one TCR beta chain sequence. Antigen unknown. This table comes from immunoSEQ multiplex PCR, and its TCRdb copy is limited to in-frame clones, with some not included. The data hold some 69,000 clones, with roughly 90% observed a single time. There are 13 residues in the CDR3. The germline V and J ends were trimmed by 8 bases and 0 bases, with 10 bases remaining between them. In germline, CDR1 is SNHLY, CDR2 FYNNEI. The data originate from a study of OX40 agonist ivuxolimab in advanced cancers. Study as a whole: The treatment was a fully human IgG2 OX40 agonist, ivuxolimab. Anti-PD-1, anti-PD-L1 or anti-CTLA-4 therapy given earlier was allowed, and approximately 40% had some. Broader study findings: Dose levels from 0.1 to 3.0 mg/kg saw CD4+ and CD8+ blood T cells expand clonally by week 6.

The rearrangement links TRBV2 to TRBJ1-2; D gene uncertain. This clonotype was obtained from an adult with an advanced solid tumor such as melanoma, head and neck, liver or kidney cancer. Sample: CD4+ or CD8+ T cells sorted from blood, taken in a trial of the OX40 agonist ivuxolimab. The CDR3 DNA reads TGTGCCAGCGGTCGGGAGGCTAACTATGGCTACACCTTC. Amino acids: CASGREANYGYTF.